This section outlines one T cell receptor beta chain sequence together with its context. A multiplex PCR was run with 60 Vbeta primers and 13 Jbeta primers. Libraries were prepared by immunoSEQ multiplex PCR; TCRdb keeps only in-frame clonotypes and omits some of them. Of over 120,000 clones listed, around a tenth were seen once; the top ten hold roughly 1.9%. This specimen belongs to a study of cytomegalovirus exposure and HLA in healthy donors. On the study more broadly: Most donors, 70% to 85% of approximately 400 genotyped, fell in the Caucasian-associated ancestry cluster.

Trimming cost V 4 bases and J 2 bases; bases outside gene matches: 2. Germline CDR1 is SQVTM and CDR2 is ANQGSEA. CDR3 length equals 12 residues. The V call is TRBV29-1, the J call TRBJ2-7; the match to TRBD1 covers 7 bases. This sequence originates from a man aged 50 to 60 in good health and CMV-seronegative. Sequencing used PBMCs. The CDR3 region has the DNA TGCAGCGTTGTGGGACAGACCTACGAGCAGTACTTC. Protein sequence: CSVVGQTYEQYF.